This T cell receptor (beta chain) is drawn from a study of a mutant IDH1 vaccine in newly diagnosed glioma. Study summary: The start of vaccination came 4-6 weeks after radiotherapy alone, or with temozolomide cycles. Broader study findings: The occurrence of vaccine-induced immune responses was seen in more than 85% of patients.

CDR3 length equals 14 residues. Germline V CDR1 and CDR2: MGHDK, SYGVNS. Trimming took 8 bases from V and 0 from J; bases not matched to a gene: 7. Measured with immunoSEQ multiplex PCR; TCRdb has only the in-frame clones, and not every one. This table holds fewer than 35,000 clones, roughly 90% found once. Noted time point: week 11, during vaccination. The investigators gave 300 ug of mutant IDH1 20-mer peptide in each vaccine dose, together with topical imiquimod. Worth noting for this clone: Its antigen is undetermined.

The sequence came from a man aged 18 to 30 with glioma. The sample consisted of PBMCs, taken from a glioma patient whose treatment included an IDH1 peptide vaccine. The V and J genes are TRBV25-1 and TRBJ2-7; 7 positions match TRBD1. The CDR3 here is CASAETGSSYEQYF. In DNA, the CDR3 is TGTGCCAGCGCTGAGACAGGGAGCTCCTACGAGCAGTACTTC.